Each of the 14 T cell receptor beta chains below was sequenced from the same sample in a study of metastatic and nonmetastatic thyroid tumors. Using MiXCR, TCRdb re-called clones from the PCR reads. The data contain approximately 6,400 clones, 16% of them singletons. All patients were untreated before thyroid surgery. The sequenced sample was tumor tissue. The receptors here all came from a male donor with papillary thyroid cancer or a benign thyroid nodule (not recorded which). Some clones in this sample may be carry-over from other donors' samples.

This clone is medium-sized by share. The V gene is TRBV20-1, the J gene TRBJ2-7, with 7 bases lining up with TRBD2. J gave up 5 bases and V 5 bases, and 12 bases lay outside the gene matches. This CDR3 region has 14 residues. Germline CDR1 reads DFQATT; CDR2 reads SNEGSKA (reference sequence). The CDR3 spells CSAGPSGPYNEQYF. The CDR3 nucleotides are TGCAGTGCTGGTCCTAGCGGACCTTACAACGAGCAGTACTTC.

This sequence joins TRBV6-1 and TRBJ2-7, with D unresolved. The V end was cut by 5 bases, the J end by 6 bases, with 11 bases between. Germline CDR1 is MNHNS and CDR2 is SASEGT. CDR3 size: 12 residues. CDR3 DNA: TGTGCCAGCAGTAAGGCGGCTGGCGAGCAGTACTTC. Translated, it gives CASSKAAGEQYF.

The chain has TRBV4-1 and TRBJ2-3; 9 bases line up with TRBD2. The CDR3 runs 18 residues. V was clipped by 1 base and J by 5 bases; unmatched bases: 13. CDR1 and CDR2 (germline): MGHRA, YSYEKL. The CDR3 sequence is CASSQVPAGGLRGDTQYF. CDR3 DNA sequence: TGCGCCAGCAGCCAAGTTCCAGCGGGAGGACTTCGGGGAGATACGCAGTATTTT.

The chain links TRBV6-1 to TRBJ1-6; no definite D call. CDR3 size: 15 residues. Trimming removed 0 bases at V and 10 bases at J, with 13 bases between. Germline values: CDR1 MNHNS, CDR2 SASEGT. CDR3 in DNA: TGTGCCAGCAGTGAAGCGGACGGGCTAGACTCACCCCTCCACTTT. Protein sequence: CASSEADGLDSPLHF.

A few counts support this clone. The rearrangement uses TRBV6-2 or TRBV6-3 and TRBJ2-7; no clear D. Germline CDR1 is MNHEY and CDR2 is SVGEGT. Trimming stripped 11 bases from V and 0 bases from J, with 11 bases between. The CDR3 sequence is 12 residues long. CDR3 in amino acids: CASGWSSYEQYF. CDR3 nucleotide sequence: TGTGCCTCCGGGTGGTCCTCCTACGAGCAGTACTTC.

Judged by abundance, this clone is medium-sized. CDR3 coding DNA: TGTGCCAGCAGCTTGGACGCCCGAGGCACTGAAGCTTTCTTT. As protein: CASSLDARGTEAFF. V is TRBV6-1 and J is TRBJ1-1; D gene unclear. The CDR3 loop spans 14 amino acids. V was clipped by 6 bases and J by 4 bases, with 15 bases between them. Looked up from germline, CDR1 is MNHNS and CDR2 is SASEGT.

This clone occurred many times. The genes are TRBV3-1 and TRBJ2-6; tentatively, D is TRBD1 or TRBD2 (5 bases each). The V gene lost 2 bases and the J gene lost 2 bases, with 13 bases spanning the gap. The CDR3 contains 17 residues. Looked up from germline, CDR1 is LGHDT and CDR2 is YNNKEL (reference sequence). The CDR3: CASSQRLTGAGANVLTF. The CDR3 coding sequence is TGTGCCAGCAGCCAAAGACTAACAGGTGCTGGGGCCAACGTCCTGACTTTC.

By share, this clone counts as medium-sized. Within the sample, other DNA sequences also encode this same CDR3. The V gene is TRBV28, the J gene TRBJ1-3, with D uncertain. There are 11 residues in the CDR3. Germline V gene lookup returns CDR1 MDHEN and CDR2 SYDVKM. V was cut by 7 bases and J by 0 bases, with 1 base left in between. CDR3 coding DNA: TGTGCCAGCAACTCTGGAAACACCATATATTTT. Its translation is CASNSGNTIYF.

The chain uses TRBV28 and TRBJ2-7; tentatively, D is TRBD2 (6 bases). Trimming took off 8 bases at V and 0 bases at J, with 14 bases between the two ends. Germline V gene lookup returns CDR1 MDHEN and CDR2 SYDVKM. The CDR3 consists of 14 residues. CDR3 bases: TGTGCCAGCGTTATTGCCGGGAGCTCCTACGAGCAGTACTTC. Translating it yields CASVIAGSSYEQYF.

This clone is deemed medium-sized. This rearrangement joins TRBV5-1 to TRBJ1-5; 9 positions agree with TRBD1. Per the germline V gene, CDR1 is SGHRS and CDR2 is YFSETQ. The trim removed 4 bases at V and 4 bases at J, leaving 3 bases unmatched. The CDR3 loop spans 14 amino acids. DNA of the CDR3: TGCGCCAGCAGCGTTGGGACAGGGAATCAGCCCCAGCATTTT. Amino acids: CASSVGTGNQPQHF.

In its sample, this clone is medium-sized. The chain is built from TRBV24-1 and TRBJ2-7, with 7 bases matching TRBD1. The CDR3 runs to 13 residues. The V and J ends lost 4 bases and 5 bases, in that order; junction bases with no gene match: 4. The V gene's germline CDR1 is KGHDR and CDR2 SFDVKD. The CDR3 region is CATSDPTGDEQYF. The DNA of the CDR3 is TGTGCCACCAGTGACCCTACAGGGGACGAGCAGTACTTC.

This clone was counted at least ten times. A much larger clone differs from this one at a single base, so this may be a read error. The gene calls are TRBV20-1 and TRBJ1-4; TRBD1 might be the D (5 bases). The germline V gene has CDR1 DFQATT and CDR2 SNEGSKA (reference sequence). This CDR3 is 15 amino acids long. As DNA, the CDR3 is TGCAGTGCTAGGTGGGACCTCGATAATAATGAAAAACTGTCTTTT. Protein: CSARWDLDNNEKLSF.

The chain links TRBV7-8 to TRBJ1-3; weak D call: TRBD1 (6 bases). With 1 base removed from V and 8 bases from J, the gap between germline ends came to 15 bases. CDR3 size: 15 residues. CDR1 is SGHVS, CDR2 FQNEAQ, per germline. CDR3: CASSLVGGTMDTIYF. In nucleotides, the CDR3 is TGTGCCAGCAGCTTAGTAGGGGGGACGATGGACACCATATATTTT. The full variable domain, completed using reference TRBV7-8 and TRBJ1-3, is GAGVSQSPRYKVAKRGQDVALRCDPISGHVSLFWYQQALGQGPEFLTYFQNEAQLDKSGLPSDRFFAERPEGSVSTLKIQRTQQEDSAVYLCASSLVGGTMDTIYFGEGSWLTVV.

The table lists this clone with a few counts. The CDR3 reads CATSDQGGLTGELFF. Written as DNA, the CDR3 is TGTGCCACCAGTGATCAGGGGGGCCTCACCGGGGAGCTGTTTTTT. The chain employs TRBV24-1 and TRBJ2-2; perhaps TRBD1 as D (7 bases). The CDR3 has 15 amino acids. V was pared by 3 bases and J by 4 bases, with 11 bases between. Germline loops: CDR1 KGHDR, CDR2 SFDVKD.